This T cell receptor beta chain was identified in a study of beta chain features in type 1 diabetes. Study conclusions and caveats: Compared to healthy donors, patients appeared to have naive, central memory and Treg TCRB repertoires that were more alike.

Sampling consisted of one heparinised blood draw per donor, averaging approximately 120 mL. Germline assignment: CDR1 GTSNPN and CDR2 SVGIG (reference sequence). With 1 base removed from V and 4 bases from J, the gap between germline ends came to 8 bases. The CDR3 totals 13 residues. Of the isolated RNA, all was reverse transcribed, and so the sequenced material was expressed TCRB transcripts. The data were produced by immunoSEQ multiplex PCR, yet TCRdb's version contains in-frame clones alone and is incomplete. The sample holds about 180,000 clones, 13% seen once. This clone was observed a few times. Its antigen is not identified.

The TCR originated in a woman under 30 in good health. Input material: central memory CD4+ T cells from blood. The chain recombines TRBV30 with TRBJ1-5; D possibly corresponds to TRBD1 (5 bases). The CDR3 nucleotides are TGTGCCTGGAGTGGGACACAAAATCAGCCCCAGCATTTT. Translation gives CAWSGTQNQPQHF.